This T cell receptor (beta chain) stems from a study of shared clonotypes between healthy human individuals. Clones were read by immunoSEQ multiplex PCR, and TCRdb kept only the in-frame ones, dropping some. The table lists about 2.3 million clones, more than 80% of them singletons. This CDR3 is 16 amino acids long. V lost 0 bases to trimming and J lost 4 bases, with 15 bases between them. Germline lookup yields CDR1 SGHRS and CDR2 YFSETQ. Sequencing was performed on naive CD4+ T cells from PBMCs. Specified subset: CD45RA+ positively selected. The source is a young man in good health. Some clones in this sample may be carry-over from other donors' samples. V gene TRBV5-1 combines with J gene TRBJ2-3, with D possibly TRBD2 on 6 matching bases. CDR3 region: CASSLVPGVGADTQYF. The CDR3 coding sequence is TGCGCCAGCAGCTTGGTTCCGGGAGTAGGGGCAGATACGCAGTATTTT.